The rows below give T cell receptor beta chains drawn from one sample of a study of cytomegalovirus exposure and HLA in healthy donors. The repertoire was sequenced with immunoSEQ multiplex PCR; TCRdb's copy has only in-frame clones and lacks some. Among 170,000 or so clones listed, about 83% were seen once. Sequenced sample: PBMCs. These receptors all come from a girl aged 10 to 17 in good health and CMV-seropositive. Each CDR3 is given with its conserved first and last residue. D genes are given only for firm matches. The size entry is marked missing in some rows and otherwise reads once, few, many or a size class.

d_gene	abundance	j_gene	len	v_gene	CDR3aa	CDR3nt
TRBD1	few	TRBJ2-7	14	TRBV6-5	CASSWTGLDYEQYF	TGTGCCAGCAGTTGGACAGGGCTAGACTACGAGCAGTACTTC
TRBD1	NA	TRBJ2-7	12	TRBV27	CASKTGLYEQYF	TGTGCCAGCAAGACAGGGCTCTACGAGCAGTACTTC
NA	NA	TRBJ1-2	16	TRBV5-1	CASSSYSDRSNYGYTF	TGCGCCAGCAGCTCTTACTCGGACAGATCTAACTATGGCTACACCTTC
TRBD1	few	TRBJ2-7	15	TRBV10-3	CAIRLGQGVGDEQYF	TGTGCCATCAGATTGGGACAGGGGGTAGGAGACGAGCAGTACTTC
NA	NA	TRBJ1-5	15	TRBV2	CASSGAPQGLQPQHF	TGTGCCAGCAGTGGGGCTCCACAGGGTCTCCAGCCCCAGCATTTT
NA	NA	TRBJ2-2	14	TRBV4-2	CASSQDQNTGELFF	TGTGCCAGCAGCCAAGACCAGAACACCGGGGAGCTGTTTTTT
TRBD1	NA	TRBJ2-6	18	TRBV5-1	CASSKAGGAWSGANVLTF	TGCGCCAGCAGCAAGGCAGGGGGCGCTTGGTCTGGGGCCAACGTCCTGACTTTC
TRBD2	NA	TRBJ2-5	15	TRBV10-3	CAISGASGGRETQYF	TGTGCCATCAGTGGGGCTAGCGGGGGTCGGGAGACCCAGTACTTC
NA	few	TRBJ1-1	15	TRBV6-5	CASFIFTGNFTEAFF	TGTGCCAGCTTTATTTTTACAGGGAATTTCACTGAAGCTTTCTTT
NA	NA	TRBJ1-5	15	TRBV6-5	CASRRDTVSNQPQHF	TGTGCCAGCAGGAGGGACACCGTTAGCAATCAGCCCCAGCATTTT
NA	few	TRBJ1-5	14	TRBV6-1	CASSELSKNQPQHF	TGTGCCAGCAGTGAATTGAGCAAGAATCAGCCCCAGCATTTT
NA	NA	TRBJ1-6	15	TRBV19	CASRNEGSYNSPLHF	TGTGCCAGTAGAAATGAGGGCTCCTATAATTCACCCCTCCACTTT
TRBD2	NA	TRBJ2-3	14	TRBV7-2	CASSLGLAADTQYF	TGTGCCAGCAGCTTAGGACTAGCGGCAGATACGCAGTATTTT
NA	NA	TRBJ1-1	14	TRBV6-5	CASSYTYRDTEAFF	TGTGCCAGCAGTTACACCTACAGGGACACTGAAGCTTTCTTT
TRBD1	NA	TRBJ1-2	15	TRBV19	CASSKGTGESYGYTF	TGTGCCAGTAGTAAGGGGACAGGGGAGTCCTATGGCTACACCTTC
NA	few	TRBJ2-7	14	TRBV28	CASRSRDNSYEQYF	TGTGCCAGCAGGTCCCGTGACAACTCCTACGAGCAGTACTTC
TRBD1	NA	TRBJ1-1	15	TRBV6-5	CASSYSGQGYTEAFF	TGTGCCAGCAGTTACTCCGGACAGGGATATACTGAAGCTTTCTTT
NA	NA	TRBJ2-7	14	TRBV6-6	CASSYSGQGYEQYF	TGTGCCAGCAGTTACTCAGGGCAGGGCTACGAGCAGTACTTC
NA	NA	TRBJ1-5	17	TRBV7-9	CASSLVTGHISNQPQHF	TGTGCCAGCAGCTTAGTAACGGGACACATAAGCAATCAGCCCCAGCATTTT
TRBD1	NA	TRBJ2-5	13	TRBV5-1	CASNPQGQETQYF	TGCGCCAGCAACCCACAGGGGCAAGAGACCCAGTACTTC
NA	NA	TRBJ1-1	14	TRBV19	CASSIGQGNTEAFF	TGTGCCAGTAGTATAGGGCAGGGGAACACTGAAGCTTTCTTT
TRBD2	NA	TRBJ2-5	14	TRBV4-1	CASSPTLAVETQYF	TGCGCCAGCAGCCCGACACTAGCGGTAGAGACCCAGTACTTC
NA	NA	TRBJ1-6	15	TRBV5-1	CASRFNTVPNSPLHF	TGCGCCAGCAGGTTTAATACAGTGCCTAATTCACCCCTCCACTTT